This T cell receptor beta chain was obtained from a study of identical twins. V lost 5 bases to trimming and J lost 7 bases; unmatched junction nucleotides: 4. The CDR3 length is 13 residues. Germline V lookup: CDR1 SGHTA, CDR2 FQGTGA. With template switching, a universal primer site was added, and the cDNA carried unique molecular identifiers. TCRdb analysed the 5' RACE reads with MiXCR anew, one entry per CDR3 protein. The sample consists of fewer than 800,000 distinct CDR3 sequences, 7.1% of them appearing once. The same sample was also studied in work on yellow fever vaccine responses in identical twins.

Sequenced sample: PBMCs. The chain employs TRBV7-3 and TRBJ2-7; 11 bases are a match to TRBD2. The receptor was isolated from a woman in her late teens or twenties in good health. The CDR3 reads CASSGTSGTEQYF. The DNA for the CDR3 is TGTGCCAGCAGCGGGACTAGCGGTACAGAGCAGTACTTC. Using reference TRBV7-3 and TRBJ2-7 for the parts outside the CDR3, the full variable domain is GAGVSQTPSNKVTEKGKYVELRCDPISGHTALYWYRQSLGQGPEFLIYFQGTGAADDSGLPNDRFFAVRPEGSVSTLKIQRTERGDSAVYLCASSGTSGTEQYFGPGTRLTVT.